The 4 T cell receptor beta chains below were found in one sample sequenced in a study of T cell responses to AZD1222 COVID-19 vaccine (dated by TCRdb to the early 2020s). Explained via the paper, the time point label denotes: about 28 days (+/-7) after the second vaccine dose. The library was generated by the immunoSEQ multiplex PCR assay. TCRdb retrieved this table from immuneACCESS and kept in-frame rearrangements only. Not all clones are present; in checked studies, unresolved V genes account for under half, and no reason is known for the remainder. Across this sample there are approximately 60,000 clones, with around 88% seen only once. 6.9% of the sample belongs to the ten largest clones. The sequences come from peripheral blood, collected 28 days after the second AZD1222 dose. The source of these receptors is an adult who received the AZD1222 COVID-19 vaccine.

DNA for the CDR3: TGTGCCAGCAGCTTGGAGGGGATGAACACTGAAGCTTTCTTT. This codes for CASSLEGMNTEAFF. The V call is TRBV13, the J call TRBJ1-1, with D possibly being TRBD1 (5 bases). The CDR3 spans 14 residues. The V gene lost 3 bases and the J gene lost 0 bases, with 8 bases spanning the gap. Germline CDR1 PRHDT, CDR2 FYEKMQ (reference sequence).

The V and J genes are TRBV3-1 (or the pseudogene TRBV3-2) and TRBJ1-1, with D perhaps matching TRBD1 (6 bases). V was cut by 0 bases and J by 10 bases, with 15 bases left in between. The CDR3 length is 14 residues. CDR1 is LGHDT and CDR2 is YNNKEL in the germline V gene (reference sequence). CDR3 amino acids: CASSQDRDNDGAFF. CDR3 bases: TGTGCCAGCAGCCAAGATCGGGACAACGACGGAGCTTTCTTT.

This clone has more than one count but fewer than ten. This rearrangement joins TRBV2 to TRBJ1-1; D unresolved. The CDR3 spans 13 residues. The V gene's germline CDR1 is SNHLY and CDR2 FYNNEI. Trimming pared 4 bases from V and 10 bases from J, leaving 16 bases between. This CDR3 reads CASSGQTLQGAFF. In nucleotides, the CDR3 is TGTGCCAGCAGTGGCCAGACTCTCCAAGGAGCTTTCTTT.

This chain joins TRBV18 and TRBJ2-1, with TRBD1 identical over 9 bases. The J segment lost 6 bases and the V segment lost 4 bases, leaving 13 bases of the junction unmatched. Germline CDR1 is KGHSH and CDR2 is LQKENI. CDR3 length: 17 amino acids. The CDR3 region has the DNA TGTGCCAGCTCACTATATACCGGGACAGGGACTCCCAATGAGCAGTTCTTC. This translates into CASSLYTGTGTPNEQFF.